Listed below are T cell receptor beta chains from one sample, sequenced in a study of blood T cell repertoires in COVID-19. TCRdb's copy holds only in-frame clones and misses some; the assay was immunoSEQ multiplex PCR. The sample shows about 160,000 clones, 80% to 90% of them seen only once. Sequenced material: peripheral blood. Receptors were obtained from a man in his sixties with acute or convalescent COVID-19. Both conserved end residues are part of each CDR3. A D gene is named only where the DNA matches it firmly. Some rows mark clone size as missing; the rest say once, few, many or name a class of expanded clone.

cdr3_aa cdr3_nt clone_size j_call d_call v_call
CASSQDWAGATEKLFF TGTGCCAGCAGCCAAGATTGGGCAGGGGCGACTGAAAAACTGTTTTTT - TRBJ1-4 - TRBV4-2
CASSENQVGDQPQHF TGCGCCAGCAGTGAGAACCAGGTGGGTGATCAGCCCCAGCATTTT - TRBJ1-5 - TRBV10-2
CASSHQGRYSYEQYF TGTGCCAGCAGCCATCAGGGCAGGTACTCCTACGAGCAGTACTTC - TRBJ2-7 - TRBV3-1/TRBV3-2
CASSPLVEGPTNTEAFF TGTGCCAGCTCACCTTTGGTTGAGGGTCCCACGAACACTGAAGCTTTCTTT - TRBJ1-1 - TRBV18
CASSIDHFSGGGTGELFF TGTGCCAGTAGTATAGATCATTTTAGCGGGGGGGGCACCGGGGAGCTGTTTTTT - TRBJ2-2 TRBD2 TRBV19
CASSDRDGEKLFF TGCGCCAGCAGCGACAGGGATGGTGAAAAACTGTTTTTT few TRBJ1-4 TRBD1 TRBV10-2
CSVEGYGAIKDTIYF TGCAGCGTTGAAGGTTATGGGGCGATAAAGGACACCATATATTTT - TRBJ1-3 - TRBV29-1
CASSSGRGTRPLHF TGTGCCAGCAGTTCTGGGCGGGGGACGCGACCCCTCCACTTT once TRBJ1-6 - TRBV27
CASSQGTGGGNQPQHF TGTGCCAGCAGCCAGGGGACAGGGGGAGGCAATCAGCCCCAGCATTTT - TRBJ1-5 TRBD1 TRBV3-1/TRBV3-2
CAISGQGDQPQHF TGTGCCATCAGTGGTCAGGGTGATCAGCCCCAGCATTTT - TRBJ1-5 - TRBV10-3
CASSLRGGYEQYF TGTGCCAGCAGTTTGCGGGGGGGCTACGAGCAGTACTTC - TRBJ2-7 TRBD2 TRBV27
CASSYTDRTNTEAFF TGCGCCAGCAGCTACACCGACAGGACGAACACTGAAGCTTTCTTT - TRBJ1-1 - TRBV5-1
CASSLPGGEGYTF TGTGCCAGCAGTTTGCCGGGGGGTGAGGGCTACACCTTC - TRBJ1-2 - TRBV2
CASSMNSNYGYTF TGTGCCAGTAGTATGAACAGCAACTATGGCTACACCTTC - TRBJ1-2 - TRBV19
CASSEIGTANQPQHF TGTGCCAGTAGTGAAATAGGGACAGCTAATCAGCCCCAGCATTTT - TRBJ1-5 TRBD1 TRBV19
CASRGEGGEKLFF TGTGCCAGCAGAGGAGAAGGGGGCGAAAAACTGTTTTTT - TRBJ1-4 TRBD1 TRBV2
CASSTGTGMFNQPQHF TGTGCCAGCAGCACGGGGACAGGGATGTTTAATCAGCCCCAGCATTTT - TRBJ1-5 TRBD1 TRBV5-8
CASSFLRNTEAFF TGTGCCAGCAGCTTTCTTAGGAACACTGAAGCTTTCTTT - TRBJ1-1 - TRBV11-2
CASSKDRVRGDGYTF TGTGCCAGCAGTAAAGACAGGGTAAGAGGCGATGGCTACACCTTC - TRBJ1-2 TRBD1 TRBV27
CASSPGGGSYNEQFF TGTGCCAGCAGTCCGGGAGGGGGCTCCTACAATGAGCAGTTCTTC - TRBJ2-1 TRBD2 TRBV7-2
CASRRRGTGDEKLFF TGTGCCAGCAGGCGCCGCGGGACAGGGGATGAAAAACTGTTTTTT - TRBJ1-4 TRBD1 TRBV11-2
CASSQEDTINYGYTF TGCGCCAGCAGCCAAGAGGACACAATTAACTATGGCTACACCTTC - TRBJ1-2 - TRBV4-3
CATSDAGTGVEKLFF TGTGCCACCAGTGATGCCGGGACAGGGGTTGAAAAACTGTTTTTT - TRBJ1-4 TRBD1 TRBV24-1
CASRGQAQASGYTF TGTGCCAGCAGAGGACAGGCCCAGGCCTCCGGCTACACCTTC - TRBJ1-2 TRBD1 TRBV2
CASSSGVRVSYNEQFF TGTGCCAGCAGCTCAGGGGTACGGGTTTCCTACAATGAGCAGTTCTTC few TRBJ2-1 - TRBV7-2
CASTIAGGNTGELFF TGTGCCAGTACCATAGCGGGGGGAAACACCGGGGAGCTGTTTTTT - TRBJ2-2 TRBD2 TRBV19
CASSTGGVLSNQPQHF TGTGCCAGCAGCACAGGGGGCGTCTTGAGCAATCAGCCCCAGCATTTT - TRBJ1-5 TRBD1 TRBV6-2/TRBV6-3
CASSPGGPNYGYTF TGCGCCAGCAGCCCCGGAGGTCCCAACTATGGCTACACCTTC - TRBJ1-2 - TRBV5-1
CASSQRITGNRNSPLHF TGTGCCAGCAGCCAAAGGATAACAGGAAATCGAAATTCACCCCTCCACTTT - TRBJ1-6 - TRBV3-1/TRBV3-2
CAISESGGGGYTEAFF TGTGCCATCAGTGAGTCCGGAGGCGGGGGCTACACTGAAGCTTTCTTT - TRBJ1-1 - TRBV10-3
CASSSRRGATEAFF TGTGCCAGCAGCTCCCGACGAGGCGCAACTGAAGCTTTCTTT - TRBJ1-1 - TRBV7-2
CASSQWGQGSNQPQHF TGTGCCAGCTCACAATGGGGACAGGGCAGCAATCAGCCCCAGCATTTT - TRBJ1-5 TRBD1 TRBV18
CASTTGQRSYGYTF TGTGCCAGCACCACGGGACAACGTTCCTATGGCTACACCTTC - TRBJ1-2 - TRBV5-6
CASSVSGQGVADTQYF TGTGCCAGCAGCGTTTCCGGACAGGGTGTAGCAGATACGCAGTATTTT - TRBJ2-3 TRBD1 TRBV9
CASSLQLRGSSPLHF TGTGCCAGCAGCTTACAGTTAAGGGGGAGTTCACCCCTCCACTTT - TRBJ1-6 - TRBV7-2
CASSFGSGGFQETQYF TGTGCCAGCAGCTTCGGGAGCGGGGGGTTTCAAGAGACCCAGTACTTC - TRBJ2-5 TRBD2 TRBV11-2
CASKGAIRDRGWEQYF TGTGCCAGTAAAGGGGCTATCCGGGACAGGGGGTGGGAGCAGTACTTC - TRBJ2-7 TRBD1 TRBV19
CASSLQQPTDTQYF TGCGCCAGCAGCTTGCAACAGCCCACAGATACGCAGTATTTT - TRBJ2-3 - TRBV5-1
CASSFRTANSPLHF TGTGCCAGCAGCTTTCGGACAGCCAATTCACCCCTCCACTTT - TRBJ1-6 - TRBV11-2
CASSPTSGTGASGELFF TGTGCCAGCAGCCCGACGTCGGGGACAGGCGCATCCGGGGAGCTGTTTTTT - TRBJ2-2 TRBD1 TRBV9
CASSPTRGNGYTF TGTGCCAGCAGTCCTACCCGGGGGAACGGCTACACCTTC - TRBJ1-2 - TRBV27